Below are 31 T cell receptor beta chains sequenced from a single sample in a study of shared clonotypes between healthy human individuals. Assay: immunoSEQ multiplex PCR; the TCRdb copy retains only in-frame clones and omits some. Of some 2 million clones listed, roughly 95% were seen once; the top ten hold around 1%. CD45RO-negative cells were positively selected for CCR7, leaving out terminally differentiated effector memory CD45RA+ cells. The sequencing sample was made of naive CD8+ T cells sorted from blood. These receptors were collected from a man between 18 and 35 years old in good health.

V is TRBV27 and J is TRBJ2-7; 10 bases match TRBD2. The CDR3 sequence is 14 residues long. The germline V gene encodes CDR1 MNHEY and CDR2 SMNVEV (reference sequence). The V and J ends lost 6 bases and 3 bases, in that order; junction bases with no gene match: 5. CDR3: CASRKLAGDYEQYF. The CDR3 DNA reads TGTGCCAGCAGAAAGCTAGCGGGAGACTACGAGCAGTACTTC.

The genes are TRBV4-1 and TRBJ1-4; the D gene is possibly TRBD1 (6 bases). This CDR3 contains 15 residues. Germline-derived CDR1 and CDR2 are MGHRA and YSYEKL. V lost 7 bases and J lost 6, with 18 bases in between. The DNA for the CDR3 is TGCGCCAGCACGAACAGCGCAGGGGCTTATGAAAAACTGTTTTTT. Its protein product is CASTNSAGAYEKLFF.

A single count supports this clone. The genes are TRBV5-1 and TRBJ2-1, with 9 bases fitting TRBD2. CDR1 and CDR2 (germline): SGHRS, YFSETQ. The CDR3 is 15 residues long. The V and J ends lost 0 bases and 5 bases, in that order; junction bases with no gene match: 3. In DNA, the CDR3 is TGCGCCAGCAGCTTGGTAGCGGGAGCTAACAATGAGCAGTTCTTC. This sequence encodes CASSLVAGANNEQFF. The full variable domain, its missing parts supplied by reference TRBV5-1 and TRBJ2-1, is KAGVTQTPRYLIKTRGQQVTLSCSPISGHRSVSWYQQTPGQGLQFLFEYFSETQRNKGNFPGRFSGRQFSNSRSEMNVSTLELGDSALYLCASSLVAGANNEQFFGPGTRLTVL.

The J gene is TRBJ2-7, the V gene TRBV30; 11 bases map to TRBD2. The germline gives CDR1 GTSNPN, CDR2 SVGIG (reference sequence). V was pared by 1 base and J by 2 bases, with 7 bases of the junction left unmatched. This CDR3 is 16 amino acids long. CDR3 loop: CAWSGFSGGAPYEQYF. DNA of the CDR3: TGTGCCTGGAGTGGCTTTAGCGGGGGGGCCCCCTACGAGCAGTACTTC.

The CDR3 here is CASSLRPGLGYEQYF. CDR3 DNA: TGTGCCAGCAGCCTCCGGCCGGGCCTCGGGTACGAGCAGTACTTC. V gene TRBV5-4 combines with J gene TRBJ2-7; no firm D call. Germline assignment: CDR1 SGHNT and CDR2 YYREEE (reference sequence). This CDR3 is built from 15 residues. V dropped 4 bases and J dropped 4 bases, with 18 bases sitting between them.

The rearrangement joins TRBV19 to TRBJ1-1; possibly TRBD1 for D (5 bases). Trimming left V 4 bases short and J 3 bases short, with 9 bases between. This CDR3 spans 13 amino acids. The germline V gene has CDR1 LNHDA and CDR2 SQIVND (reference sequence). As DNA, the CDR3 is TGTGCCAGTAGTAAGGGGCCGGACACTGAAGCTTTCTTT. This translates into CASSKGPDTEAFF.

This chain uses TRBV11-3 with TRBJ1-5; the D is unclear. Trimming took 4 bases from V and 2 from J, leaving 6 bases between them. CDR3 length: 13 residues. Germline-derived CDR1 and CDR2 are SGHNT and YENEEA. The CDR3 DNA sequence: TGTGCCAGCAGCTCGCTAGGCAATCAGCCCCAGCATTTT. The encoded protein is CASSSLGNQPQHF.

The rearrangement uses TRBV6-1 and TRBJ2-7, with D possibly TRBD1 on 6 matching bases. With 0 bases removed from V and 0 bases from J, the gap between germline ends came to 9 bases. Germline V lookup: CDR1 MNHNS, CDR2 SASEGT. The CDR3 contains 15 residues. The CDR3 reads CASSEARGSSYEQYF. CDR3 DNA sequence: TGTGCCAGCAGTGAAGCGAGGGGGAGCTCCTACGAGCAGTACTTC.

This clone is a singleton in its sample. This chain connects TRBV5-5 to TRBJ2-1; perhaps TRBD1 as D (6 bases). Looked up from germline, CDR1 is SGHKS and CDR2 is YYEKEE (reference sequence). V lost 2 bases to trimming and J lost 2 bases, with 14 bases between them. This CDR3 is built from 16 residues. The CDR3 DNA follows: TGTGCCAGCAGCTTTCGGCAGGGGAGCGCCTACAATGAGCAGTTCTTC. This gives the protein CASSFRQGSAYNEQFF.

CDR3 nucleotide sequence: TGTGCCAGTAGTCTTGGCTACAGCAATCAGCCCCAGCATTTT. Amino acids: CASSLGYSNQPQHF. The J gene is TRBJ1-5, the V gene TRBV19; D call uncertain. The length of the CDR3 is 14 residues. Deletions cut 5 bases from V and 1 base from J, with 9 bases between. Germline CDR1 is LNHDA and CDR2 is SQIVND (reference sequence). Using reference TRBV19 and TRBJ1-5 for the parts outside the CDR3, the full variable domain is DGGITQSPKYLFRKEGQNVTLSCEQNLNHDAMYWYRQDPGQGLRLIYYSQIVNDFQKGDIAEGYSVSREKKESFPLTVTSAQKNPTAFYLCASSLGYSNQPQHFGDGTRLSIL.

The chain couples TRBV6-4 to TRBJ1-2, with unresolved D. This CDR3 is built from 12 residues. V lost 1 base and J lost 7, with 7 bases in between. From germline, CDR1 is MRHNA and CDR2 SNTAGT. CDR3 sequence: CASSDWGGGYTF. CDR3 nucleotides: TGTGCCAGCAGTGACTGGGGTGGTGGCTACACCTTC.

The chain has TRBV13 and TRBJ2-3; the match to TRBD2 covers 9 bases. Germline V gene sequence: CDR1 PRHDT, CDR2 FYEKMQ (reference sequence). The V and J ends lost 2 bases and 0 bases, in that order; junction bases with no gene match: 12. CDR3 length: 19 amino acids. DNA of the CDR3: TGTGCCAGCAGCTTACTCGCGGGAGGGAGCGGTTCGAGCACAGATACGCAGTATTTT. It translates to CASSLLAGGSGSSTDTQYF.

The gene calls are TRBV5-5 and TRBJ2-7; D not resolved. Trimming shortened V by 1 base and J by 2 bases, and 10 bases separated the two germline ends. Germline loops: CDR1 SGHKS, CDR2 YYEKEE (reference sequence). This CDR3 is 14 amino acids long. CDR3 protein: CASSLSALPYEQYF. CDR3 DNA sequence: TGTGCCAGCAGCTTGTCCGCCTTGCCCTACGAGCAGTACTTC.

DNA of the CDR3: TGTGCCAGCAGTCCCTACCCCACAGGGAGGGGTGAAGCTTTCTTT. Amino acids: CASSPYPTGRGEAFF. The chain recombines TRBV27 with TRBJ1-1; D might be TRBD1 (6 bases). The CDR3 extends over 15 amino acids. Germline V gives CDR1 MNHEY, CDR2 SMNVEV (reference sequence). Trimming cost V 5 bases and J 7 bases, with 20 bases left between them.

This chain joins TRBV6-6 and TRBJ2-1; D may be TRBD2 (6 bases). V shed 6 bases and J shed 6 bases, with 15 bases lying between them. Looked up from germline, CDR1 is MNHNY and CDR2 is SVGAGI (reference sequence). This CDR3 has 14 amino acids. CDR3 sequence reads: CASSLLASGNEQFF. The CDR3 DNA sequence: TGTGCCAGCAGCTTACTAGCATCGGGCAATGAGCAGTTCTTC.

Only one count was recorded for this clone. The chain links TRBV19 to TRBJ2-7, with 8 bases identical to TRBD1. V lost 5 bases and J lost 5; bases outside the gene matches: 20. This CDR3 region has 18 residues. Per germline, CDR1 LNHDA and CDR2 SQIVND (reference sequence). The CDR3 coding sequence is TGTGCCAGTAGTCTGGGGTATGTTCAGGGGGCATCGGGCAACGAGCAGTACTTC. Translating it yields CASSLGYVQGASGNEQYF.

The genes are TRBV7-8 and TRBJ2-2, with D possibly TRBD1 on 6 matching bases. The germline V gene encodes CDR1 SGHVS and CDR2 FQNEAQ. The CDR3 loop spans 17 amino acids. Trimming cost V 4 bases and J 3 bases, with 18 bases left between them. The CDR3 protein is CASSSRLVGADTGELFF. As DNA, the CDR3 is TGTGCCAGCAGCTCCCGACTGGTGGGGGCGGACACCGGGGAGCTGTTTTTT.

CDR3 sequence: CASSPTGVRGTGELFF. The CDR3 DNA follows: TGTGCCAGCAGTCCGACAGGGGTCCGGGGCACCGGGGAGCTGTTTTTT. The chain is built from TRBV27 and TRBJ2-2; 8 nucleotides align to TRBD1. CDR1 is MNHEY and CDR2 is SMNVEV in the germline V gene (reference sequence). V trimming: 5 bases; J trimming: 4 bases; junction bases outside the gene matches: 9. This CDR3 has 16 amino acids.

J is TRBJ2-5 and V is TRBV27; maybe TRBD2 (6 bases). Germline CDR1 and CDR2: MNHEY and SMNVEV (reference sequence). Deletions cut 5 bases from V and 0 bases from J, with 13 bases between. This CDR3 comprises 15 residues. CDR3 amino acids: CASSLWGDHQETQYF. CDR3 sequence (DNA): TGTGCCAGCAGTCTGTGGGGGGACCACCAAGAGACCCAGTACTTC.

The J gene is TRBJ1-6, the V gene TRBV19; D call uncertain. The V gene's germline CDR1 is LNHDA and CDR2 SQIVND (reference sequence). The CDR3 consists of 13 residues. V dropped 0 bases and J dropped 10 bases, with 7 bases sitting between them. The CDR3 region is CASSIDWESPLHF. CDR3 DNA: TGTGCCAGTAGTATAGATTGGGAGTCACCCCTCCACTTT.

This chain links TRBV28 with TRBJ1-5, with D unclear. Germline CDR1 and CDR2: MDHEN and SYDVKM. The germline V and J ends were trimmed by 3 bases and 7 bases, with 16 bases remaining between them. This CDR3 is 15 amino acids long. CDR3 residues: CASSFRQVMDQPQHF. DNA of the CDR3: TGTGCCAGCAGTTTCCGCCAGGTTATGGACCAGCCCCAGCATTTT.

The chain is built from TRBV27 and TRBJ1-6; the D is unclear. The CDR3 has 13 amino acids. Germline CDR1 MNHEY, CDR2 SMNVEV (reference sequence). V lost 5 bases, J lost 10 bases, and 12 bases lay in between. The CDR3 coding sequence is TGTGCCAGCAGTCCCGACATGAGATCACCCCTCCACTTT. This codes for CASSPDMRSPLHF.

V usage is TRBV15 and J usage is TRBJ2-2, with D possibly TRBD2 on 6 matching bases. CDR1 is LNHNV and CDR2 is YYDKDF in the germline V gene (reference sequence). The CDR3 runs to 18 residues. The germline V and J ends were trimmed by 4 bases and 2 bases, with 20 bases remaining between them. CDR3 in DNA: TGTGCCACCAGCACTTTTTCCCTGGACTACCCTAACACCGGGGAGCTGTTTTTT. Translating gives CATSTFSLDYPNTGELFF.

V is TRBV5-4 and J is TRBJ1-2, with TRBD1 identical over 8 bases. CDR3 size: 13 residues. Germline CDR1 is SGHNT and CDR2 is YYREEE (reference sequence). This chain's CDR3 is CASGQGLSYGYTF. CDR3 nucleotides: TGTGCGTCAGGACAGGGACTATCCTATGGCTACACCTTC.

This clone showed up just a few times. The chain employs TRBV4-1 and TRBJ1-2; 9 nucleotides match TRBD1. Per germline, CDR1 MGHRA and CDR2 YSYEKL. This CDR3 is built from 15 residues. Germline trimming cut 4 bases from V and 3 bases from J; bases unmatched to any gene: 6. CDR3: CASSPSQGADYGYTF. For the CDR3, the DNA is TGCGCCAGCAGCCCCTCACAGGGGGCGGACTATGGCTACACCTTC.

The chain is built from TRBV4-1 and TRBJ2-2; D is undetermined. Per germline, CDR1 MGHRA and CDR2 YSYEKL. V was clipped by 1 base and J by 0 bases, with 9 bases between them. There are 16 residues in the CDR3. The CDR3 protein is CASSQVVHSNTGELFF. In DNA form, the CDR3 reads TGCGCCAGCAGCCAAGTAGTACATTCGAACACCGGGGAGCTGTTTTTT.

The chain couples TRBV2 to TRBJ1-6, with TRBD1 matching over 9 bases. Germline V gene lookup returns CDR1 SNHLY and CDR2 FYNNEI. V dropped 4 bases and J dropped 6; count of bases not matched to a gene: 4. This CDR3 is 15 amino acids long. DNA of the CDR3: TGTGCCAGCAGTGGCCAGGGACAGGGTAATTCACCCCTCCACTTT. Translation gives CASSGQGQGNSPLHF.

V gene TRBV6-5 combines with J gene TRBJ2-7, with unresolved D. Trimming shortened V by 4 bases and J by 2 bases, and 12 bases separated the two germline ends. Germline assignment: CDR1 MNHEY and CDR2 SVGAGI. CDR3 length equals 14 residues. CDR3 DNA sequence: TGTGCCAGCAGTTTCGGGCCTGACACCTACGAGCAGTACTTC. Translated, it gives CASSFGPDTYEQYF.

This chain connects TRBV5-6 to TRBJ2-3, with D perhaps TRBD2 (6 bases). The germline CDR1 and CDR2 sequences are SGHDT and YYEEEE. The CDR3 sequence is 13 residues long. The germline V and J ends were trimmed by 2 bases and 4 bases, with 8 bases remaining between them. Here the CDR3 reads CASSFSGPDTQYF. DNA for the CDR3: TGTGCCAGCAGCTTTAGCGGCCCAGATACGCAGTATTTT. The full variable domain, its missing parts supplied by reference TRBV5-6 and TRBJ2-3, is DAGVTQSPTHLIKTRGQQVTLRCSPKSGHDTVSWYQQALGQGPQFIFQYYEEEERQRGNFPDRFSGHQFPNYSSELNVNALLLGDSALYLCASSFSGPDTQYFGPGTRLTVL.

The chain employs TRBV5-8 and TRBJ2-7, with D possibly TRBD2 on 6 matching bases. Germline CDR1 is SGHTS and CDR2 is YDEGEE. CDR3 length: 15 residues. The ends were cut back, 7 bases at V and 2 bases at J, with 19 bases in the middle. Written as DNA, the CDR3 is TGTGCCAGCTACTGGGGGAGGAGGGACCCCTACGAGCAGTACTTC. It codes for CASYWGRRDPYEQYF. Supplemented by reference TRBV5-8 and TRBJ2-7, the full variable domain reads EAGVTQSPTHLIKTRGQQATLRCSPISGHTSVYWYQQALGLGLQFLLWYDEGEERNRGNFPPRFSGRQFPNYSSELNVNALELEDSALYLCASYWGRRDPYEQYFGPGTRLTVT.

J is TRBJ2-5 and V is TRBV11-1, with TRBD1 identical over 7 bases. The CDR3 has 16 residues. V gave up 5 bases and J gave up 0 bases; unmatched junction bases: 9. CDR1 is SGHAT, CDR2 FQDESV, per germline (reference sequence). The CDR3 bases are TGTGCCAGCAGCGACCGGGACAGCCACTACCAAGAGACCCAGTACTTC. It is translated as CASSDRDSHYQETQYF.